Presented here are 26 T cell receptor beta chains from one specimen sequenced in a study of shared clonotypes between healthy human individuals. Selected positively for CCR7 and CD45RO-negative, naive CD8 cells excluded terminally differentiated effector memory CD45RA+ cells. Here immunoSEQ multiplex PCR was the method, and the copy in TCRdb shows in-frame clones only, minus some. The sample carries hundreds of thousands of clones, 85% to 95% recorded once. The sequenced sample was naive CD8+ T cells sorted from blood. Receptor source: a woman aged 25 to 39 in good health.

V gene TRBV7-9 combines with J gene TRBJ2-7; no reliable D call. With 5 bases removed from V and 3 bases from J, the gap between germline ends came to 14 bases. Germline V gives CDR1 SEHNR, CDR2 FQNEAQ (reference sequence). CDR3 length: 14 residues. CDR3 bases: TGTGCCAGCAGCCCGACGATCAGATACTACGAGCAGTACTTC. Protein product: CASSPTIRYYEQYF.

This chain uses TRBV7-9 with TRBJ1-2, with D maybe TRBD1 (5 bases). CDR3 length: 16 residues. CDR1 is SEHNR and CDR2 is FQNEAQ in the germline V gene (reference sequence). The V end was cut by 5 bases, the J end by 3 bases, with 19 bases between. Written as DNA, the CDR3 is TGTGCCAGCAGCCAGAGCCGGGGGTCCAGGGACTATGGCTACACCTTC. Its translation is CASSQSRGSRDYGYTF.

The chain combines TRBV11-2 with TRBJ2-5, with 7 bases aligning to TRBD2. Germline CDR1 SGHAT, CDR2 FQNNGV. After removal of 1 base from V and 5 bases from J, the junction contained 10 bases not matched to a gene. The CDR3 sequence is 16 residues long. CDR3 region: CASSLGNSGFWETQYF. For the CDR3, the DNA is TGTGCCAGCAGCTTAGGGAATAGCGGGTTTTGGGAGACCCAGTACTTC.

The J gene is TRBJ1-2, the V gene TRBV6-1; tentative D call: TRBD1 (5 bases). The CDR3 spans 14 residues. Germline values: CDR1 MNHNS, CDR2 SASEGT. Trimming removed 6 bases at V and 2 bases at J, with 13 bases between. CDR3: CASSPVGANYGYTF. The CDR3 nucleotides read TGTGCCAGCAGCCCGGTAGGGGCCAACTATGGCTACACCTTC.

A single count supports this clone. The chain is built from TRBV10-1 and TRBJ2-7; 8 nucleotides agree with TRBD2. The V and J ends lost 3 bases and 5 bases, in that order; junction bases with no gene match: 6. The CDR3 is 14 amino acids. Germline loops: CDR1 WNHNN, CDR2 SYGVQD (reference sequence). The CDR3 bases are TGCGCCAGCAGTGACCCGGGAGGGCTCGACGAGCAGTACTTC. Its translation is CASSDPGGLDEQYF.

The J gene is TRBJ2-3, the V gene TRBV7-9; D may be TRBD2 (5 bases). Trimming left V 1 base short and J 6 bases short, with 8 bases between. CDR3 size: 13 residues. In germline, CDR1 is SEHNR, CDR2 FQNEAQ (reference sequence). CDR3 DNA sequence: TGTGCCAGCAGCTTAGGGGGAGCGGATACGCAGTATTTT. Its protein product is CASSLGGADTQYF.

The CDR3 DNA follows: TGTGCCAGCCGTTCGAGGAACAATCAGCCCCAGCATTTT. It encodes CASRSRNNQPQHF. The rearrangement links TRBV27 to TRBJ1-5; D not certain. This CDR3 is 13 amino acids long. V was clipped by 8 bases and J by 3 bases, with 11 bases between them. Germline V gene lookup returns CDR1 MNHEY and CDR2 SMNVEV (reference sequence).

This clone has more than one count but fewer than ten. The gene calls are TRBV12-2 and TRBJ1-1; the D call of TRBD1 is as the table states it, not checked on the DNA. TRBV12-2 is recorded as a pseudogene. The CDR3 spans 15 residues. In DNA, the CDR3 is TGTGCAAGTCGATTCAAGACAGGGCGCAACACTGAAGCTTTCTTT. Its translation: CASRFKTGRNTEAFF.

The V call is TRBV11-2, the J call TRBJ2-3; 15 bases fit TRBD2. V shed 5 bases and J 5 bases; nucleotides not matched to a gene: 8. This CDR3 is 17 amino acids long. Per the germline V gene, CDR1 is SGHAT and CDR2 is FQNNGV. The chain's CDR3 is CASSEGLAGGAGDTQYF. In DNA, the CDR3 is TGTGCCAGCAGCGAGGGACTAGCGGGAGGTGCCGGAGATACGCAGTATTTT.

The CDR3 DNA sequence: TGCGCCAGCAGCACCTCCCGGGCGGGAGTATCCTACAATGAGCAGTTCTTC. The encoded protein is CASSTSRAGVSYNEQFF. V usage is TRBV5-1 and J usage is TRBJ2-1, with 7 nucleotides matching TRBD2. CDR1 SGHRS and CDR2 YFSETQ come from the germline V gene. This CDR3 is built from 17 residues. V dropped 4 bases and J dropped 1; count of bases not matched to a gene: 11.

This chain joins TRBV19 and TRBJ2-7, with TRBD2 matching over 8 bases. The CDR3 totals 15 residues. The J segment lost 5 bases and the V segment lost 1 base, leaving 7 bases of the junction unmatched. Germline CDR1 and CDR2: LNHDA and SQIVND (reference sequence). CDR3 coding DNA: TGTGCCAGTAGTATAGGCCCCGGGACTAGAGACGAGCAGTACTTC. This translates into CASSIGPGTRDEQYF.

The V and J genes are TRBV27 and TRBJ2-6, with 11 bases identical to TRBD1. Germline assignment: CDR1 MNHEY and CDR2 SMNVEV (reference sequence). Trimming removed 5 bases from V and 2 bases from J; junction bases left unmatched: 5. This CDR3 comprises 17 residues. CDR3 nucleotides: TGTGCCAGCAGTCGGACAGGGGGCTGGACTGGGGCCAACGTCCTGACTTTC. Its translation: CASSRTGGWTGANVLTF.

The CDR3 bases are TGTGCCAGCAGCTCCCCTATGAACACTGAAGCTTTCTTT. Amino acids: CASSSPMNTEAFF. The V and J genes are TRBV13 and TRBJ1-1; unclear D gene. Germline loops: CDR1 PRHDT, CDR2 FYEKMQ (reference sequence). The CDR3 covers 13 residues. V lost 4 bases, J lost 0 bases, and 6 bases lay in between.

The genes are TRBV19 and TRBJ2-2, with D perhaps given as TRBD1 or TRBD2 (5 bases each). This CDR3 contains 16 residues. Germline V gene data show CDR1 as LNHDA and CDR2 as SQIVND (reference sequence). Trimming cost V 5 bases and J 1 base, with 14 bases left between them. CDR3 loop: CASSGTTILNTGELFF. CDR3 nucleotides: TGTGCCAGTAGTGGGACCACCATTTTGAACACCGGGGAGCTGTTTTTT. The full variable domain, with the rest looked up from reference TRBV19 and TRBJ2-2, is DGGITQSPKYLFRKEGQNVTLSCEQNLNHDAMYWYRQDPGQGLRLIYYSQIVNDFQKGDIAEGYSVSREKKESFPLTVTSAQKNPTAFYLCASSGTTILNTGELFFGEGSRLTVL.

The chain has TRBV4-1 and TRBJ1-1; possible D gene TRBD1, 5 bases. The CDR3 covers 16 residues. V dropped 1 base and J dropped 0 bases, with 12 bases sitting between them. The germline CDR1 and CDR2 sequences are MGHRA and YSYEKL. CDR3 coding DNA: TGCGCCAGCAGCCAAGTTGCTGGACAATTGAACACTGAAGCTTTCTTT. This sequence encodes CASSQVAGQLNTEAFF.

The chain links TRBV28 to TRBJ1-2; D gene unclear. Trimming shortened V by 6 bases and J by 2 bases, and 4 bases separated the two germline ends. The CDR3 loop spans 11 amino acids. Germline V gives CDR1 MDHEN, CDR2 SYDVKM. DNA of the CDR3: TGTGCCAGCAGCCGCAACTATGGCTACACCTTC. Protein product: CASSRNYGYTF.

The chain has TRBV11-2 and TRBJ2-5; D is unclear. V lost 5 bases and J 8 bases, leaving 9 bases between the germline ends. Germline assignment: CDR1 SGHAT and CDR2 FQNNGV. CDR3 length: 11 residues. Written as DNA, the CDR3 is TGTGCCAGCAGCCACGGCCCAACCCAGTACTTC. Translating gives CASSHGPTQYF. Based on the CDR3 plus reference TRBV11-2 and TRBJ2-5, the full variable domain is EAGVAQSPRYKIIEKRQSVAFWCNPISGHATLYWYQQILGQGPKLLIQFQNNGVVDDSQLPKDRFSAERLKGVDSTLKIQPAKLEDSAVYLCASSHGPTQYFGPGTRLLVL.

This clone was observed once. This chain links TRBV29-1 with TRBJ2-7; D not certain. This CDR3 has 12 amino acids. V lost 0 bases to trimming and J lost 4 bases, with 7 bases between them. From germline, CDR1 is SQVTM and CDR2 ANQGSEA. CDR3 DNA: TGCAGCGTTGAAGAGACACCGTACGAGCAGTACTTC. Translating it yields CSVEETPYEQYF.

This clone was counted once. This chain links TRBV11-2 with TRBJ1-2, with D possibly being TRBD1 (5 bases). This CDR3 has 17 residues. Germline V gene lookup returns CDR1 SGHAT and CDR2 FQNNGV. V was cut by 0 bases and J by 4 bases, with 18 bases left in between. CDR3 in amino acids: CASSLEGETEVPYGYTF. CDR3 sequence (DNA): TGTGCCAGCAGCTTAGAGGGGGAGACAGAAGTTCCCTATGGCTACACCTTC.

The chain joins TRBV2 to TRBJ2-7, with D possibly matching TRBD1 (6 bases). Germline V gene data show CDR1 as SNHLY and CDR2 as FYNNEI. The CDR3 covers 11 residues. Trimming left V 8 bases short and J 3 bases short, with 8 bases between. For the CDR3, the DNA is TGTGCCAGCGGACAGCGCTACGAGCAGTACTTC. Translated, it gives CASGQRYEQYF.

V usage is TRBV27 and J usage is TRBJ2-3; 7 bases align to TRBD2. Germline lookup yields CDR1 MNHEY and CDR2 SMNVEV (reference sequence). The trim removed 6 bases at V and 9 bases at J, leaving 6 bases unmatched. CDR3 size: 12 residues. For the CDR3, the DNA is TGTGCCAGCAGCCTCGGGGGGAAAACGCAGTATTTT. It translates to CASSLGGKTQYF.

The genes are TRBV28 and TRBJ1-5; no reliable D call. V was trimmed by 4 bases and J by 0 bases, leaving 4 bases between them. Germline V gives CDR1 MDHEN, CDR2 SYDVKM. The CDR3 contains 13 residues. CDR3 in amino acids: CASSWHSNQPQHF. The DNA for the CDR3 is TGTGCCAGCAGTTGGCATAGCAATCAGCCCCAGCATTTT. The variable domain in full, completed from reference TRBV28 and TRBJ1-5, reads DVKVTQSSRYLVKRTGEKVFLECVQDMDHENMFWYRQDPGLGLRLIYFSYDVKMKEKGDIPEGYSVSREKKERFSLILESASTNQTSMYLCASSWHSNQPQHFGDGTRLSIL.

A note on this clone: Additional DNA sequences in this sample encode the identical CDR3. V usage is TRBV2 and J usage is TRBJ2-7; 8 nucleotides align to TRBD1. The CDR3 sequence is 13 residues long. The V gene end was trimmed by 3 bases and the J gene end by 2 bases; junction bases not matched to a gene: 0. Germline assignment: CDR1 SNHLY and CDR2 FYNNEI. This CDR3 is CASSDRGPYEQYF. CDR3 DNA: TGTGCCAGCAGTGACAGGGGGCCCTACGAGCAGTACTTC.

As regards this clone: Other DNA sequences in this specimen translate into the identical CDR3. The chain links TRBV7-9 to TRBJ2-7, with D unclear. With 4 bases removed from V and 4 bases from J, the gap between germline ends came to 8 bases. The CDR3 runs 12 residues. Looked up from germline, CDR1 is SEHNR and CDR2 is FQNEAQ (reference sequence). The CDR3 loop reads CASSSGPYEQYF. In DNA form, the CDR3 reads TGTGCCAGCAGCTCCGGGCCATACGAGCAGTACTTC.

This rearrangement joins TRBV19 to TRBJ1-4; no clear D gene. Trimming pared 3 bases from V and 0 bases from J, leaving 17 bases between. The CDR3 is 18 amino acids. Germline lookup yields CDR1 LNHDA and CDR2 SQIVND (reference sequence). CDR3 sequence (DNA): TGTGCCAGTAGTATCTACAGCAGAGATAAAGCAACTAATGAAAAACTGTTTTTT. It translates to CASSIYSRDKATNEKLFF.

In its sample, this clone was seen once. The rearrangement uses TRBV7-8 and TRBJ2-7; 9 positions match TRBD2. Trimming at V came to 7 bases and at J to 3 bases, leaving 4 bases not matched to a gene. Per the germline V gene, CDR1 is SGHVS and CDR2 is FQNEAQ. The CDR3 loop spans 13 amino acids. The CDR3 nucleotides are TGTGCCAGCACGCTAGCGGGGCGCTACGAGCAGTACTTC. This codes for CASTLAGRYEQYF.